This T cell receptor beta chain was captured in a study of blood T cell repertoires in COVID-19. On the study more broadly: The analysed material was cDNA or gDNA that came from T cells, B-cell-depleted T cells, or PBMCs.

This clone was counted only a few times. Assignment of participants to cohorts was predicated upon participant-reported clinical history. Under the authors' procedure: Reference gene primer amplification gave nucleated cell count estimates. Assay used: immunoSEQ multiplex PCR; TCRdb lists only in-frame clones, some missing. The V and J calls and clone size come from that table; D and trimming were worked out from the DNA. The repertoire includes about 180,000 clones, 86% of them detected once, and around 8.6% sits in the top ten. This CDR3 contains 15 residues. Germline CDR1 KGHDR, CDR2 SFDVKD. Trimming took off 9 bases at V and 0 bases at J, with 15 bases between the two ends.

The source is a woman in her twenties or thirties who had recovered from COVID-19. Source material: PBMCs or T cells enriched from blood (not recorded which). The rearrangement links TRBV24-1 to TRBJ2-3; possible D gene TRBD2, 6 bases. CDR3 coding DNA: TGTGCCACCGCTGTTAGCGGTTCTAGCACAGATACGCAGTATTTT. Protein product: CATAVSGSSTDTQYF.